The 15 T cell receptor beta chains reported below all come from one sample, sequenced in a study of CD8 T cells in Susac syndrome. With random hexamers, about 0.45 to 1 ug RNA was reverse transcribed. Each CDR3 protein is one row after TCRdb ran MiXCR on the immunoSEQ multiplex PCR reads. The profile covers over 100,000 distinct CDR3 sequences, with about 95% appearing a single time and around 0.1% taken by the ten largest. Sequenced sample: CD4+ T cells from PBMCs. Receptors originate from a human donor in good health.

This chain connects TRBV2 to TRBJ1-1; the D gene is possibly TRBD1 (6 bases). CDR1 and CDR2 from the germline V gene are SNHLY and FYNNEI. This CDR3 comprises 13 residues. V dropped 4 bases and J dropped 10 bases, with 16 bases sitting between them. The CDR3 spells CASSGGLQGRAFF. For the CDR3, the DNA is TGTGCCAGCAGTGGTGGTCTGCAGGGGAGAGCTTTCTTT.

The genes are TRBV5-6 and TRBJ2-6; D is ambiguous. The V gene's germline CDR1 is SGHDT and CDR2 YYEEEE. CDR3 length: 15 amino acids. The V and J ends lost 1 base and 2 bases respectively, with 7 bases between them. The DNA for the CDR3 is TGTGCCAGCAGCTTGAGAAGCGCTGGGGCCAACGTCCTGACTTTC. It yields the protein CASSLRSAGANVLTF. Full variable domain (remainder filled in from reference TRBV5-6 and TRBJ2-6): DAGVTQSPTHLIKTRGQQVTLRCSPKSGHDTVSWYQQALGQGPQFIFQYYEEEERQRGNFPDRFSGHQFPNYSSELNVNALLLGDSALYLCASSLRSAGANVLTFGAGSRLTVL.

The V and J genes are TRBV2 and TRBJ1-5; unclear D gene. The CDR3 contains 15 residues. V lost 3 bases to trimming and J lost 2 bases, with 11 bases between them. Germline V gene data show CDR1 as SNHLY and CDR2 as FYNNEI. The CDR3 reads CASSDDAGGNQPQHF. DNA for the CDR3: TGTGCCAGCAGTGACGATGCAGGAGGCAATCAGCCCCAGCATTTT.

The V gene is TRBV7-2, the J gene TRBJ2-3; 7 bases are a match to TRBD2. From germline, CDR1 is SGHTA and CDR2 FQGNSA. This CDR3 is built from 15 residues. V shed 2 bases and J 0 bases; nucleotides not matched to a gene: 2. This chain's CDR3 is CASSLQRGSTDTQYF. The DNA for the CDR3 is TGTGCCAGCAGCTTACAGCGGGGTAGCACAGATACGCAGTATTTT.

The chain links TRBV15 to TRBJ2-1; D is uncertain. The V gene lost 1 base and the J gene lost 3 bases, with 13 bases spanning the gap. CDR1 is LNHNV, CDR2 YYDKDF, per germline (reference sequence). This CDR3 region has 16 residues. CDR3 sequence (DNA): TGTGCCACCAGCAGAGGACTTGGGTTCGACTACAATGAGCAGTTCTTC. This translates into CATSRGLGFDYNEQFF.

CDR3 residues: CASSLTAGTEAFF. CDR3 DNA: TGTGCCAGCAGCTTAACCGCGGGCACTGAAGCTTTCTTT. The chain carries TRBV7-3 and TRBJ1-1; D uncertain. Trimming shortened V by 0 bases and J by 4 bases, and 6 bases separated the two germline ends. The germline gives CDR1 SGHTA, CDR2 FQGTGA. The CDR3 length is 13 residues.

The chain links TRBV12-3 or TRBV12-4 to TRBJ2-1; a weak D match, TRBD2 (6 bases). V shed 7 bases and J shed 5 bases, with 18 bases lying between them. CDR3 length equals 15 residues. The CDR3 region has the DNA TGTGCCAGCACCCCCCCGGGGCGGGGAAACAATGAGCAGTTCTTC. It is translated as CASTPPGRGNNEQFF.

The chain couples TRBV5-1 to TRBJ1-1; no clear D gene. V lost 4 bases, J lost 3 bases, and 16 bases lay in between. The CDR3 totals 15 residues. CDR1 and CDR2 (germline): SGHRS, YFSETQ. Here the CDR3 reads CASSIPSSGDTEAFF. The CDR3 DNA follows: TGCGCCAGCAGCATCCCCTCCTCGGGCGACACTGAAGCTTTCTTT.

The genes are TRBV6-2 or TRBV6-3 and TRBJ1-2; no clear D gene. The germline V and J ends were trimmed by 2 bases and 3 bases, with 7 bases remaining between them. CDR1 is MNHEY and CDR2 is SVGEGT in the germline V gene. CDR3 size: 13 residues. In DNA, the CDR3 is TGTGCCAGCAGTTACGGCAAAGACTATGGCTACACCTTC. Residues: CASSYGKDYGYTF.

This rearrangement joins TRBV13 to TRBJ1-1; 8 bases match TRBD1. CDR3 length: 16 residues. The germline V gene has CDR1 PRHDT and CDR2 FYEKMQ (reference sequence). Germline trimming cut 3 bases from V and 7 bases from J; bases unmatched to any gene: 13. The CDR3 nucleotides read TGTGCCAGCAGCTTTGTTGGGTGGGGACAGGAGGTTGAAGCTTTCTTT. It codes for CASSFVGWGQEVEAFF.

This chain joins TRBV7-3 and TRBJ2-3; TRBD1 might be the D (6 bases). Germline V gene data show CDR1 as SGHTA and CDR2 as FQGTGA. V was clipped by 4 bases and J by 2 bases, with 22 bases between them. CDR3 size: 18 residues. CDR3: CASSSSYRERMATDTQYF. The DNA for the CDR3 is TGTGCCAGCAGCTCCTCTTACAGGGAGAGGATGGCCACAGATACGCAGTATTTT.

The rearrangement links TRBV29-1 to TRBJ2-1; D is unclear. From germline, CDR1 is SQVTM and CDR2 ANQGSEA. The V end was cut by 4 bases, the J end by 5 bases, with 12 bases between. This CDR3 spans 13 amino acids. The CDR3: CSVAPQINNEQFF. The CDR3 DNA sequence: TGCAGCGTTGCCCCCCAGATAAACAATGAGCAGTTCTTC.

The rearrangement uses TRBV30 and TRBJ2-3; 7 bases agree with TRBD1. Germline CDR1 is GTSNPN and CDR2 is SVGIG (reference sequence). The V and J ends lost 8 bases and 2 bases, in that order; junction bases with no gene match: 13. The CDR3 sequence is 15 residues long. The CDR3 bases are TGTGCCCAGAGACAGGGTACGCGGTCCACAGATACGCAGTATTTT. Amino acids: CAQRQGTRSTDTQYF.

The table lists this clonotype with a count of one. This chain links TRBV6-2 or TRBV6-3 with TRBJ2-3; 14 nucleotides align to TRBD2. Germline V gene lookup returns CDR1 MNHEY and CDR2 SVGEGT. The CDR3 runs to 18 residues. V lost 3 bases to trimming and J lost 4 bases; unmatched junction nucleotides: 9. The CDR3 nucleotides are TGTGCCAGCAGTTATTACCCACCGGGACTAGCGGGAGCAGATACGCAGTATTTT. Its protein product is CASSYYPPGLAGADTQYF.

This rearrangement joins TRBV3-1 to TRBJ2-7; 7 positions agree with TRBD2. CDR1 and CDR2 from the germline V gene are LGHDT and YNNKEL (reference sequence). The V segment lost 4 bases and the J segment 0 bases; nucleotides outside the gene matches: 6. This CDR3 region has 15 residues. The CDR3 DNA sequence: TGTGCCAGCAGCCGGGAGCGGGGATTCTCCTACGAGCAGTACTTC. This encodes CASSRERGFSYEQYF.